One T cell receptor (beta chain) is described in this entry. The data originate from a study of blood T cell repertoires in COVID-19. Study at large: There were acute and convalescent COVID-19 samples, and they came from the United States, Italy and Spain. Sample material is recorded as cDNA or gDNA derived from T cells, B-cell-depleted T cells, or PBMCs.

As processed by the authors: Amplified reference gene primers provided the basis for estimating nucleated cell counts. Assay: immunoSEQ multiplex PCR; the TCRdb copy retains only in-frame clones and omits some. D and trimming come from the DNA, and the V and J calls and clone size come from that table. The sample records some 110,000 clones, about 79% being singletons. Between the trimmed V and J ends, which lost 3 bases and 1 base, there was a span of 12 bases. The CDR3 covers 15 residues. CDR1 and CDR2 from the germline V gene are LNHDA and SQIVND (reference sequence). The sequence derives from a woman in her 70s with acute or convalescent COVID-19. J is TRBJ1-1 and V is TRBV19; D is unclear. What was sequenced was peripheral blood. CDR3 DNA: TGTGCCAGTAGTATGGTAGGGCGGGGGAACACTGAAGCTTTCTTT. It is translated as CASSMVGRGNTEAFF.